The source of this T cell receptor (beta chain) is a study of early T cells in non-severe SARS-CoV-2 infection. Study at large: Sequencing of unsorted whole blood was done on bulk RNA, leaving chains unpaired.

Ten or more counts support this clonotype. Unique molecular identifiers (one per individual cDNA molecule) were attached. TCRdb independently ran MiXCR on the 5' RACE reads; one entry per CDR3 protein. There are some 30,000 distinct CDR3 sequences in the sample; 2.9% occur only once, and 0.7% to 0.9% lies in the top ten. The CDR3 sequence is 14 residues long. Germline V gene lookup returns CDR1 SGHRS and CDR2 YFSETQ. V was clipped by 0 bases and J by 2 bases, with 9 bases between them. The material sequenced was whole blood. The sequence derives from an adult who was a healthcare worker with PCR-confirmed SARS-CoV-2 infection or an uninfected control (not recorded which). This chain connects TRBV5-1 to TRBJ2-7; D may match TRBD1 or TRBD2 (5 bases each). The CDR3 sequence: CASSLEGTAYEQYV. The DNA of the CDR3 is TGCGCCAGCAGCTTGGAGGGGACGGCCTACGAGCAGTACGTC.